The 17 T cell receptor beta chains listed next were all sequenced from one sample in a study of human T cells and chemical hapten exposure. One entry per CDR3 protein, called by TCRdb with MiXCR from the RACE reads. The table lists roughly 140,000 distinct CDR3 sequences, about 11% of them singletons. The time point was: patch test 2, 6 weeks after DPC sensitization. Regarding treatment: therapeutic diphenylcyclopropenone sensitization with weekly scalp DPC. Sequenced material: whole blood, taken in connection with sensitization to the hapten diphenylcyclopropenone (DPC). The receptors were gathered from a woman between 45 and 60 years old with alopecia areata. Some clones in this sample may be carry-over from other donors' samples.

As to this clonotype: At one boundary the junction diverges from the germline segment, which might be a read error. The chain couples TRBV2 to TRBJ2-3; D unresolved. Germline CDR1 is SNHLY and CDR2 is FYNNEI. There are 11 residues in the CDR3. The CDR3 loop reads CASKDRTSQFF. In DNA form, the CDR3 reads TGTGCCAGCAAGGATAGGACCTCGCAGTTTTTT.

This clonotype has a count of ten or more. V and J are TRBV30 and TRBJ2-7; D gene ambiguous. CDR1 is GTSNPN, CDR2 SVGIG, per germline (reference sequence). V lost 3 bases and J lost 5, with 11 bases in between. The CDR3 has 12 amino acids. The CDR3 reads CAWSPRAHEQYF. CDR3 nucleotides: TGTGCCTGGAGCCCAAGGGCCCACGAGCAGTACTTC.

The chain couples TRBV10-3 to TRBJ2-3, with TRBD1 matching 7 bases. V lost 6 bases, J lost 6 bases, and 3 bases stayed unmatched. Germline CDR1 reads ENHRY; CDR2 reads SYGVKD. The CDR3 covers 12 residues. The CDR3 region has the DNA TGTGCCATCAGGGACAGGACGGATACGCAGTATTTT. Amino acid sequence: CAIRDRTDTQYF.

This clonotype was counted a few times. The V and J genes are TRBV6-2 or TRBV6-3 and TRBJ2-6; D not resolved. Germline CDR1 is MNHEY and CDR2 is SVGEGT. The CDR3 length is 13 residues. V was cut by 7 bases and J by 0 bases, with 4 bases left in between. CDR3 sequence (DNA): TGTGCCAGCACACGCTCTGGGGCCAACGTCCTGACTTTC. It specifies CASTRSGANVLTF.

This clonotype occurred a few times. J is TRBJ2-7 and V is TRBV18; possibly TRBD1 for D (6 bases). Germline V gives CDR1 KGHSH, CDR2 LQKENI. V was shortened by 6 bases and J by 1 base, with 13 bases between the two germline ends. The CDR3 has 14 amino acids. The CDR3 DNA sequence: TGTGCCAGCTCTATCTCCGGGACATCCTACGAGCAGTACTTC. It is translated as CASSISGTSYEQYF.

This clonotype was observed many times. As DNA, the CDR3 is TGCAGTGCTTCGCAGGGATTCGTAAATTCACCCCTCCACTTT. Translation: CSASQGFVNSPLHF. The gene calls are TRBV20-1 and TRBJ1-6; a weak D match, TRBD1 (5 bases). Germline V gene lookup returns CDR1 DFQATT and CDR2 SNEGSKA (reference sequence). The ends were cut back, 5 bases at V and 7 bases at J, with 15 bases in the middle. The CDR3 loop spans 14 amino acids.

This clonotype was recorded many times. The gene calls are TRBV28 and TRBJ2-5, with TRBD1 matching over 9 bases. CDR3 size: 15 residues. Germline-derived CDR1 and CDR2 are MDHEN and SYDVKM. The V gene end was trimmed by 1 base and the J gene end by 3 bases; junction bases not matched to a gene: 3. CDR3 in DNA: TGTGCCAGCAGTTTATCTGGGACAGGGAAAGAGACCCAGTACTTC. It is translated as CASSLSGTGKETQYF.

V and J are TRBV7-9 and TRBJ2-7, with D possibly being TRBD1 (5 bases). CDR1 and CDR2 (germline): SEHNR, FQNEAQ (reference sequence). V was cut by 3 bases and J by 0 bases, with 12 bases left in between. The length of the CDR3 is 15 residues. The chain's CDR3 is CASSFRGSSSYEQYF. For the CDR3, the DNA is TGTGCCAGCAGCTTTAGGGGCTCAAGCTCCTACGAGCAGTACTTC. Drawing the rest from reference TRBV7-9 and TRBJ2-7, the complete variable domain is DTGVSQNPRHKITKRGQNVTFRCDPISEHNRLYWYRQTLGQGPEFLTYFQNEAQLEKSRLLSDRFSAERPKGSFSTLEIQRTEQGDSAMYLCASSFRGSSSYEQYFGPGTRLTVT.

The gene calls are TRBV29-1 and TRBJ2-7; D unclear. Deletions cut 5 bases from V and 0 bases from J, with 11 bases between. CDR1 SQVTM and CDR2 ANQGSEA come from the germline V gene. This CDR3 spans 13 amino acids. This chain's CDR3 is CSVHHLSSYEQYF. In nucleotides, the CDR3 is TGCAGCGTTCATCACCTAAGCTCCTACGAGCAGTACTTC.

This sequence joins TRBV18 and TRBJ1-4; 8 bases fit TRBD1. The CDR3 totals 16 residues. V lost 3 bases and J lost 0; bases outside the gene matches: 3. Germline assignment: CDR1 KGHSH and CDR2 LQKENI. DNA of the CDR3: TGTGCCAGCTCACCCCAGGGGGCATCAACTAATGAAAAACTGTTTTTT. Translated: CASSPQGASTNEKLFF.

This clonotype was observed a few times. V usage is TRBV7-9 and J usage is TRBJ2-7; D possibly corresponds to TRBD2 (5 bases). Germline-derived CDR1 and CDR2 are SEHNR and FQNEAQ (reference sequence). The CDR3 length is 14 residues. V was pared by 1 base and J by 4 bases, with 11 bases between. The CDR3 spells CASSLGSTRYEQYF. CDR3 sequence (DNA): TGTGCCAGCAGCTTAGGTTCCACTAGGTACGAGCAGTACTTC.

J is TRBJ2-3 and V is TRBV14, with TRBD2 matching 7 bases. The trim removed 0 bases at V and 5 bases at J, leaving 5 bases unmatched. The CDR3 consists of 15 residues. Germline CDR1 is SGHDN and CDR2 is FVKESK. CDR3 in DNA: TGTGCCAGCAGCCAAGATTGGACTAGGGGAGATACGCAGTATTTT. It codes for CASSQDWTRGDTQYF.

This clonotype has ten or more counts. The chain joins TRBV18 to TRBJ2-3, with no clear D. The germline V and J ends were trimmed by 3 bases and 0 bases, with 7 bases remaining between them. The CDR3 is 14 residues long. Germline CDR1 is KGHSH and CDR2 is LQKENI. CDR3: CASSPAESTDTQYF. The CDR3 region has the DNA TGTGCCAGCTCACCTGCAGAAAGCACAGATACGCAGTATTTT.

The chain carries TRBV7-3 and TRBJ2-2, with unresolved D. CDR1 is SGHTA, CDR2 FQGTGA, per germline. The V gene lost 5 bases and the J gene lost 6 bases, with 7 bases spanning the gap. The CDR3 loop spans 12 amino acids. This CDR3 reads CASSLISGELFF. In nucleotides, the CDR3 is TGTGCCAGCAGCCTCATATCCGGGGAGCTGTTTTTT.

This clonotype has more than one count but fewer than ten. This chain connects TRBV20-1 to TRBJ1-4; possible D gene TRBD1, 6 bases. This CDR3 is built from 13 residues. Trimming removed 6 bases from V and 6 bases from J, with 14 bases in between. Germline CDR1 reads DFQATT; CDR2 reads SNEGSKA (reference sequence). The CDR3 DNA is TGCAGTGCCCCGGGGGGCCTGGATGAAAAACTGTTTTTT. Protein: CSAPGGLDEKLFF.

The chain uses TRBV12-3 or TRBV12-4 and TRBJ1-3; D is undetermined. The CDR3 loop spans 14 amino acids. Trimming removed 5 bases from V and 3 bases from J, with 11 bases in between. CDR3: CASSRHDVGNTIYF. The CDR3 DNA follows: TGTGCCAGCAGTCGACACGACGTTGGAAACACCATATATTTT.

The chain is built from TRBV28 and TRBJ2-5; 7 bases align to TRBD2. The germline CDR1 and CDR2 sequences are MDHEN and SYDVKM. The CDR3 totals 16 residues. Trimming at V came to 5 bases and at J to 5 bases, leaving 14 bases not matched to a gene. In DNA form, the CDR3 reads TGTGCCAGCAGTCCACGGAGCGGGACCGGTAGGGAGACCCAGTACTTC. As protein: CASSPRSGTGRETQYF.